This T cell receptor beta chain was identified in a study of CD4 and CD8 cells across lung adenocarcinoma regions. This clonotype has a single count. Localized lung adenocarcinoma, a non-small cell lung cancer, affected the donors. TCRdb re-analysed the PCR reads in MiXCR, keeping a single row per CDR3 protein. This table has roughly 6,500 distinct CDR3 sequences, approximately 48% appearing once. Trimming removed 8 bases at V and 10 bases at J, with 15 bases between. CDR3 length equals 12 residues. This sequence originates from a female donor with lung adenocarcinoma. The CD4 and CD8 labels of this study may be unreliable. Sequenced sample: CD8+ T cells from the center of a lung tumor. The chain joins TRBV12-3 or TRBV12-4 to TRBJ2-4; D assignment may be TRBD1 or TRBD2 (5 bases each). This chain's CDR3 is CASGGPTDIQYF. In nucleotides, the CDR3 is TGTGCCAGCGGGGGTCCAACAGATATTCAGTACTTC.